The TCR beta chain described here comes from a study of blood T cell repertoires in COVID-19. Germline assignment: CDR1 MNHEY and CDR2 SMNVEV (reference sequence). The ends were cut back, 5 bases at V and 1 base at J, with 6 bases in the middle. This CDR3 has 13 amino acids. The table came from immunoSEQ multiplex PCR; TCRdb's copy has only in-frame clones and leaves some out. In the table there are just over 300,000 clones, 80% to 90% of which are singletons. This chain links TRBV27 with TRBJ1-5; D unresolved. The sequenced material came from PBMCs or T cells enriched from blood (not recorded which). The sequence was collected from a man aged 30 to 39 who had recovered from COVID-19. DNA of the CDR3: TGTGCCAGCAGTCCTGTGAGCAATCAGCCCCAGCATTTT. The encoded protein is CASSPVSNQPQHF.